This T cell receptor beta chain is drawn from a study of CXCR3-negative and CXCR3-positive naive CD8 T cells. The study made its TRB cDNA libraries by 5' RACE, adding UMI labels. Reanalyzing the 5' RACE reads, TCRdb keeps one entry per CDR3 protein, without DNA. The sample table sets out roughly 48,000 distinct CDR3 sequences. The study, taken as a whole, reports: Diversity proved comparably high across both naive subsets and much lower in memory CD8+ cells.

Points on this clonotype: Its antigen is not known.

The CDR3 extends over 14 amino acids. Germline assignment: CDR1 SGHVS and CDR2 FNYEAQ. The chain has TRBV7-6 and TRBJ2-5; the TCRdb D gene call, TRBD1, has no DNA to confirm it. The source material was memory CD8+ T cells from blood. This TCR came from a human donor in good health. Some clones in this sample may be carry-over from other donors' samples. This CDR3 reads CASSDAPAQETQYF.